This T cell receptor (beta chain) originates from a study of blood T cell repertoires in COVID-19. CDR1 and CDR2 from the germline V gene are PRHDT and FYEKMQ (reference sequence). The CDR3 is made up of 16 amino acids. V was clipped by 5 bases and J by 3 bases; unmatched bases: 8. In the authors' methods: Amplified reference gene primers provided the basis for estimating nucleated cell counts. Clones were read by immunoSEQ multiplex PCR, and TCRdb kept only the in-frame ones, dropping some. The DNA was the basis for D and trimming; V, J and clone size are from that table. The sample shows 430,000 or so clones, 88% of them seen only once.

Sample: PBMCs or T cells enriched from blood (not recorded which). The TCR sequence derives from a woman in her thirties or forties who had recovered from COVID-19. V is TRBV13 and J is TRBJ2-1, with 9 bases identical to TRBD1. The CDR3 DNA reads TGTGCCAGCAGCGCCCCCGGGACAGGGTACTACAATGAGCAGTTCTTC. Translating it yields CASSAPGTGYYNEQFF.